Sequencing of this TCR beta chain was carried out in a study of CD8 T cells in Susac syndrome. Findings and caveats of the study: The study's TCR sequencing and HLA analysis covered a relatively small number of individuals, and the study acknowledged this.

With regard to this clonotype: Its antigen remains unidentified.

The RNA input was about 0.45 to 1 ug, and it was reverse transcribed with random hexamers. Via MiXCR, TCRdb re-called the immunoSEQ multiplex PCR reads, giving one row per CDR3 protein. The data hold about 190,000 distinct CDR3 sequences, with around 95% observed a single time. This CDR3 spans 16 amino acids. The germline V gene encodes CDR1 MGHRA and CDR2 YSYEKL. Trimming took off 0 bases at V and 0 bases at J, with 6 bases between the two ends. This rearrangement joins TRBV4-1 to TRBJ1-6; D remains unclear. Sample: CD8+ T cells from PBMCs. The TCR was taken from a human donor with Susac syndrome. CDR3 bases: TGCGCCAGCAGCCAAGAATGGAGCTCCTATAATTCACCCCTCCACTTT. Translating it yields CASSQEWSSYNSPLHF.